Below are 10 T cell receptor beta chains sequenced from a single sample in a study of metastatic and nonmetastatic thyroid tumors. All patients reached thyroid surgery having received no treatment beforehand. MiXCR reprocessed the PCR reads for TCRdb. Here the sample spans several thousand clones, about 15% being singletons. The sample consisted of blood. All receptors derive from a female donor with papillary thyroid cancer or a benign thyroid nodule (not recorded which). Some clones in this sample may be carry-over from other donors' samples.

Sample share makes this clone medium-sized. V is TRBV19 and J is TRBJ1-5, with TRBD1 identical over 9 bases. Germline CDR1 and CDR2: LNHDA and SQIVND (reference sequence). J gave up 7 bases and V 7 bases, and 5 bases lay outside the gene matches. The CDR3 contains 13 residues. The CDR3 DNA sequence: TGTGCCAGTACCCTACAGGGGGCACAGCCCCAGCATTTT. Protein product: CASTLQGAQPQHF.

This clone appeared many times. CDR3 region: CAWSVSSNEKLFF. Here the CDR3 DNA reads TGTGCCTGGAGTGTATCCTCGAATGAAAAACTGTTTTTT. The genes are TRBV30 and TRBJ1-4; no clear D gene. V was trimmed by 0 bases and J by 5 bases, leaving 7 bases between them. Germline loops: CDR1 GTSNPN, CDR2 SVGIG (reference sequence). This CDR3 contains 13 residues. The full variable domain, in which reference TRBV30 and TRBJ1-4 provide the parts outside the CDR3, is SQTIHQWPATLVQPVGSPLSLECTVEGTSNPNLYWYRQAAGRGLQLLFYSVGIGQISSEVPQNLSASRPQDRQFILSSKKLLLSDSGFYLCAWSVSSNEKLFFGSGTQLSVL.

This clone was counted many times. The chain links TRBV24-1 to TRBJ2-7, with 7 nucleotides matching TRBD2. Germline-derived CDR1 and CDR2 are KGHDR and SFDVKD. CDR3 size: 19 residues. The J segment lost 0 bases and the V segment lost 4 bases, leaving 17 bases of the junction unmatched. The CDR3 DNA sequence: TGTGCCACCAGTGACTACCTGAGGTTAGCGGGTCCGAGCTCCTACGAGCAGTACTTC. Residues: CATSDYLRLAGPSSYEQYF.

This clone was observed at least ten times. Other DNA sequences of this sample code for an identical CDR3. This chain joins TRBV6-1 and TRBJ1-4, with D maybe TRBD1 (5 bases). This CDR3 comprises 11 residues. Germline V CDR1 and CDR2: MNHNS, SASEGT. V lost 6 bases and J lost 8, with 7 bases in between. The CDR3 here is CASRDIEKLFF. CDR3 nucleotide sequence: TGTGCCAGCAGGGACATAGAAAAACTGTTTTTT.

This clone appeared once. V and J are TRBV20-1 and TRBJ2-1, with D perhaps TRBD2 (6 bases). V was trimmed by 6 bases and J by 1 base, leaving 7 bases between them. This CDR3 contains 12 residues. Germline loops: CDR1 DFQATT, CDR2 SNEGSKA (reference sequence). CDR3: CSATRSYNEQFF. Written as DNA, the CDR3 is TGCAGTGCGACTAGGTCCTACAATGAGCAGTTCTTC.

By proportion, this clone is medium-sized. The chain carries TRBV6-5 and TRBJ2-7; the D gene is possibly TRBD2 (5 bases). This CDR3 is 15 amino acids long. Germline loops: CDR1 MNHEY, CDR2 SVGAGI. V was clipped by 2 bases and J by 1 base, with 12 bases between them. CDR3 in DNA: TGTGCCAGCAGTTACCGGCGGGTCGCATCCTACGAGCAGTACTTC. It specifies CASSYRRVASYEQYF.

This clone has more than one count but fewer than ten. The genes are TRBV6-5 and TRBJ2-3; 10 positions match TRBD1. Unmatched junction bases numbered 3, after V lost 4 bases and J lost 2 bases. The CDR3 loop spans 15 amino acids. CDR1 is MNHEY, CDR2 SVGAGI, per germline. Here the CDR3 DNA reads TGTGCCAGCAGTTCAGGGACAGGGGACACAGATACGCAGTATTTT. Protein sequence: CASSSGTGDTDTQYF.

This chain joins TRBV19 and TRBJ1-2, with D possibly TRBD1 on 5 matching bases. V was pared by 8 bases and J by 7 bases, with 14 bases between. Germline CDR1 and CDR2: LNHDA and SQIVND (reference sequence). This CDR3 comprises 12 residues. The CDR3 loop is CASLTARGGYTF. CDR3 DNA: TGTGCCAGTTTGACAGCGAGAGGTGGCTACACCTTC.

In this sample, this clone turned up a few times. This chain links TRBV6-2 or TRBV6-3 with TRBJ2-7, with D perhaps assigned TRBD1 or TRBD2 (5 bases each). Germline-derived CDR1 and CDR2 are MNHEY and SVGEGT. The V gene lost 3 bases and the J gene lost 2 bases, with 17 bases spanning the gap. The CDR3 length is 16 residues. This chain's CDR3 is CASSYFSDGDPYEQYF. The CDR3 region has the DNA TGTGCCAGCAGTTATTTCTCCGATGGGGACCCCTACGAGCAGTACTTC.

The sample holds many counts of this clone. The rearrangement uses TRBV18 and TRBJ2-1, with a possible D match to TRBD2 (5 bases). This CDR3 contains 13 residues. Germline V CDR1 and CDR2: KGHSH, LQKENI. Between the trimmed V and J ends, which lost 2 bases and 6 bases, there was a span of 8 bases. The CDR3, as DNA: TGTGCCAGCTCACCATTACGGGGCAATGAGCAGTTCTTC. Encoded protein: CASSPLRGNEQFF.